This T cell receptor beta chain appears in the sequencing data of a study of cytomegalovirus exposure and HLA in healthy donors. Findings and limits, study-wide: In a later analysis, a missense DCLRE1C variant was linked to TCR beta V- and J-gene trimming.

The germline gives CDR1 SGHAT, CDR2 FQDESV (reference sequence). After removal of 6 bases from V and 0 bases from J, the junction contained 10 bases not matched to a gene. CDR3 size: 17 residues. Regarding this clone: Its antigen remains unidentified.

13 Jbeta primers and 60 Vbeta primers were used for the PCR. Profiling relied on immunoSEQ multiplex PCR, and the TCRdb table lists in-frame clones only, not all of them. The table records 150,000 to 200,000 clones, about 79% of them present only once. This chain joins TRBV11-1 and TRBJ2-1; 8 positions match TRBD2. Input material: PBMCs. The clonotype was recovered from a man aged 50 to 60 in good health and CMV-seropositive. The CDR3 DNA is TGTGCCAGCAGAAAAGGACTAGCTGCTAGCTCCTACAATGAGCAGTTCTTC. Amino acids: CASRKGLAASSYNEQFF.